Shown below are 18 T cell receptor beta chains from a single sample sequenced in a study of persistence of HIV-infected CD4 T cells. Antigens of these TCRs are unknown. Sequencing used immunoSEQ version 4 in survey mode. This table comes from immunoSEQ multiplex PCR, and its TCRdb copy is limited to in-frame clones, with some not included. The data show about 5,300 clones, about 60% seen once. Lysates of CMV-infected fibroblasts at 8 to 10 ug/mL stimulated these cells. Sorting of responding CD4+ T cells relied on upregulated CD40 ligand together with CD69. The material sequenced was CD4+ T cells sorted from PBMCs after roughly 18-hour stimulation, taken from a patient who received antiretroviral therapy. All receptors derive from an adult man with HIV who was CMV-seropositive.

The J gene is TRBJ1-4, the V gene TRBV7-9, with D unclear. The germline V gene encodes CDR1 SEHNR and CDR2 FQNEAQ (reference sequence). There are 16 residues in the CDR3. V gave up 1 base and J gave up 8 bases, with 17 bases separating them. CDR3 residues: CASSLEGVVLYEKLFF. The CDR3 nucleotides read TGTGCCAGCAGCTTAGAAGGAGTGGTACTATACGAAAAACTGTTTTTT.

This clone has only one observation. The V call is TRBV18, the J call TRBJ2-7; 11 bases line up with TRBD1. Looked up from germline, CDR1 is KGHSH and CDR2 is LQKENI. Germline trimming cut 3 bases from V and 4 bases from J; bases unmatched to any gene: 11. This CDR3 spans 17 amino acids. CDR3 protein: CASSPLRAGQGEYEQYF. In DNA, the CDR3 is TGTGCCAGCTCACCGCTAAGAGCGGGACAGGGGGAATACGAGCAGTACTTC. Combining the CDR3 with reference TRBV18 and TRBJ2-7 gives the whole variable domain NAGVMQNPRHLVRRRGQEARLRCSPMKGHSHVYWYRQLPEEGLKFMVYLQKENIIDESGMPKERFSAEFPKEGPSILRIQQVVRGDSAAYFCASSPLRAGQGEYEQYFGPGTRLTVT.

The chain couples TRBV2 to TRBJ2-2; D is uncertain. The CDR3 has 14 residues. Germline V gene data show CDR1 as SNHLY and CDR2 as FYNNEI. Trimming left V 7 bases short and J 0 bases short, with 9 bases between. CDR3 bases: TGTGCCAGCAAGGTCTATACGAACACCGGGGAGCTGTTTTTT. It specifies CASKVYTNTGELFF.

This rearrangement joins TRBV6-6 to TRBJ2-2; no clear D gene. This CDR3 region has 13 residues. Germline V gives CDR1 MNHNY, CDR2 SVGAGI (reference sequence). Trimming removed 6 bases at V and 1 base at J, with 6 bases between. This CDR3 reads CASSDLNTGELFF. The CDR3 DNA reads as TGTGCCAGCAGCGACTTGAACACCGGGGAGCTGTTTTTT.

The rearrangement uses TRBV28 and TRBJ2-1; the match to TRBD2 covers 10 bases. After removal of 6 bases from V and 14 bases from J, the junction contained 10 bases not matched to a gene. The CDR3 covers 13 residues. CDR1 is MDHEN and CDR2 is SYDVKM in the germline V gene. The CDR3 nucleotides are TGTGCCAGCAGCCTCATTAGCGGGGGGACTAAGTTCTTC. Amino acid sequence: CASSLISGGTKFF.

V gene TRBV19 combines with J gene TRBJ2-3; 9 bases map to TRBD2. Germline V gene lookup returns CDR1 LNHDA and CDR2 SQIVND (reference sequence). Trimming removed 7 bases from V and 2 bases from J; junction bases left unmatched: 10. This CDR3 spans 16 amino acids. As DNA, the CDR3 is TGTGCCAGTAACATAGGGCTAGCGGGGCTCACAGATACGCAGTATTTT. It codes for CASNIGLAGLTDTQYF.

This chain links TRBV9 with TRBJ1-2; D uncertain. The CDR3 sequence is 14 residues long. Germline V gene sequence: CDR1 SGDLS, CDR2 YYNGEE. Trimming took off 1 base at V and 6 bases at J, with 13 bases between the two ends. This CDR3 is CASSVRVDMDGYTF. CDR3 coding DNA: TGTGCCAGCAGCGTAAGGGTCGACATGGATGGCTACACCTTC.

This clone was recorded once. The chain is built from TRBV27 and TRBJ1-4; 10 bases are a match to TRBD1. This CDR3 is 18 amino acids long. J was trimmed by 7 bases and V by 5 bases; bases with no gene match: 16. Germline lookup yields CDR1 MNHEY and CDR2 SMNVEV (reference sequence). The CDR3 DNA follows: TGTGCCAGCAGTCCCCTGCCAATAGGGGACAGGGGCATTGAAAAACTGTTTTTT. It codes for CASSPLPIGDRGIEKLFF.

This clone was observed a handful of times. This chain connects TRBV28 to TRBJ2-7; D could derive from TRBD1 or TRBD2 (5 bases each). The germline V gene encodes CDR1 MDHEN and CDR2 SYDVKM. CDR3 length: 15 residues. V was clipped by 6 bases and J by 1 base, with 16 bases between them. The CDR3 protein is CASRGGAGGSYEQYF. The CDR3 nucleotides read TGTGCCAGCAGAGGTGGGGCTGGGGGATCCTACGAGCAGTACTTC. Full variable domain (missing parts from reference TRBV28 and TRBJ2-7): DVKVTQSSRYLVKRTGEKVFLECVQDMDHENMFWYRQDPGLGLRLIYFSYDVKMKEKGDIPEGYSVSREKKERFSLILESASTNQTSMYLCASRGGAGGSYEQYFGPGTRLTVT.

This chain uses TRBV6-5 with TRBJ1-5; the D is unclear. CDR3 length: 15 residues. Germline loops: CDR1 MNHEY, CDR2 SVGAGI. Trimming left V 7 bases short and J 0 bases short, with 13 bases between. In DNA form, the CDR3 reads TGTGCCAGCAAATTAGGCATTTTTAGCAATCAGCCCCAGCATTTT. The encoded protein is CASKLGIFSNQPQHF.

There are a few counts of this clone. The J gene is TRBJ2-7, the V gene TRBV15; weak D call: TRBD1 (5 bases). Germline CDR1 and CDR2: LNHNV and YYDKDF (reference sequence). This CDR3 comprises 13 residues. The V gene lost 1 base and the J gene lost 2 bases, with 6 bases spanning the gap. The CDR3 DNA is TGTGCCACCAGCAGAGTAGGGGCCTACGAGCAGTACTTC. Translated, it gives CATSRVGAYEQYF.

The J gene is TRBJ1-4, the V gene TRBV4-3; 7 bases fit TRBD1. The V segment lost 2 bases and the J segment 2 bases; nucleotides outside the gene matches: 8. Germline CDR1 reads LGHNA; CDR2 reads YSLEER. The CDR3 runs to 17 residues. The DNA for the CDR3 is TGCGCCAGCAGCCAATCAGACAGGGTAGGGACTAATGAAAAACTGTTTTTT. It yields the protein CASSQSDRVGTNEKLFF.

This clone is medium-sized (0.01 to 0.1%) by share. V and J are TRBV30 and TRBJ1-2, with 8 bases fitting TRBD1. The germline V gene encodes CDR1 GTSNPN and CDR2 SVGIG (reference sequence). J gave up 8 bases and V 5 bases, and 10 bases lay outside the gene matches. The CDR3 contains 13 residues. The CDR3 DNA sequence: TGTGCCTGGCGGGGACAGGAGGTTGGGGGCTACACCTTC. Protein: CAWRGQEVGGYTF.

The chain joins TRBV4-3 to TRBJ1-2; 8 positions match TRBD1. Trimming cost V 0 bases and J 1 base; bases outside gene matches: 1. Germline CDR1 and CDR2: LGHNA and YSLEER. The CDR3 contains 15 residues. The CDR3 sequence: CASSQDDRGNYGYTF. The CDR3 DNA sequence: TGCGCCAGCAGCCAAGATGACAGGGGTAACTATGGCTACACCTTC.

The V and J genes are TRBV10-2 and TRBJ2-5, with TRBD2 identical over 10 bases. There are 16 residues in the CDR3. Germline loops: CDR1 WSHSY, CDR2 SAAADI. V lost 3 bases, J lost 4 bases, and 8 bases stayed unmatched. CDR3 sequence (DNA): TGCGCCAGCAGTGATGTTAGCGGGGGGCCGGGAGAGACCCAGTACTTC. Translating it yields CASSDVSGGPGETQYF.

The V call is TRBV28, the J call TRBJ1-1; TRBD1 matches at 7 bases. This CDR3 has 15 residues. V gave up 6 bases and J gave up 4 bases; unmatched junction bases: 11. The V gene's germline CDR1 is MDHEN and CDR2 SYDVKM. CDR3 in DNA: TGTGCCAGCAGGGCCCGACAGGGTAGGAGCACTGAAGCTTTCTTT. Residues: CASRARQGRSTEAFF.

This clone was observed once. The V and J genes are TRBV6-5 and TRBJ2-7; weak D call: TRBD2 (5 bases). Germline CDR1 is MNHEY and CDR2 is SVGAGI. The V gene lost 2 bases and the J gene lost 5 bases, with 13 bases spanning the gap. The CDR3 is 14 residues long. CDR3 protein: CASSYGVRRDEQYF. The DNA for the CDR3 is TGTGCCAGCAGTTACGGGGTCCGGCGGGACGAGCAGTACTTC.

The chain uses TRBV30 and TRBJ2-2, with TRBD1 identical over 10 bases. Per the germline V gene, CDR1 is GTSNPN and CDR2 is SVGIG (reference sequence). J lost 5 bases, V lost 5 bases, and 8 bases had no gene match. The CDR3 has 15 residues. CDR3: CAWGRQGARTGELFF. The CDR3 DNA is TGTGCCTGGGGCCGACAGGGGGCCCGAACCGGGGAGCTGTTTTTT.